These 20 T cell receptor beta chains share one sample of origin, sequenced in a study of T cell repertoires in ileal Crohn's disease. Some clones are missing from TCRdb's copy, which holds only in-frame ones; the method was immunoSEQ multiplex PCR. The data show about 14,000 clones, around 84% seen once. What was sequenced was ileal tissue. The receptors here all came from an adult with Crohn's disease.

The genes are TRBV7-8 and TRBJ1-1; 7 bases align to TRBD1. After removal of 5 bases from V and 1 base from J, the junction contained 10 bases not matched to a gene. The germline CDR1 and CDR2 sequences are SGHVS and FQNEAQ. This CDR3 region has 16 residues. This chain's CDR3 is CASSPPHTGANTEAFF. The CDR3 DNA reads as TGTGCCAGCAGCCCCCCACACACAGGGGCGAACACTGAAGCTTTCTTT.

This rearrangement joins TRBV19 to TRBJ1-2; tentative D call: TRBD1 (6 bases). Germline V lookup: CDR1 LNHDA, CDR2 SQIVND (reference sequence). With 5 bases removed from V and 8 bases from J, the gap between germline ends came to 15 bases. CDR3 length equals 13 residues. Written as DNA, the CDR3 is TGTGCCAGTAGTCCCACAGGGAAAACAGGCTACACCTTC. As protein: CASSPTGKTGYTF.

The gene calls are TRBV5-1 and TRBJ2-7; 8 bases line up with TRBD2. Germline V gene lookup returns CDR1 SGHRS and CDR2 YFSETQ. The CDR3 has 15 amino acids. After removal of 0 bases from V and 0 bases from J, the junction contained 2 bases not matched to a gene. The CDR3 sequence: CASSLEAGGSYEQYF. CDR3 DNA: TGCGCCAGCAGCTTGGAGGCGGGAGGCTCCTACGAGCAGTACTTC. The full variable domain, its missing parts supplied by reference TRBV5-1 and TRBJ2-7, is KAGVTQTPRYLIKTRGQQVTLSCSPISGHRSVSWYQQTPGQGLQFLFEYFSETQRNKGNFPGRFSGRQFSNSRSEMNVSTLELGDSALYLCASSLEAGGSYEQYFGPGTRLTVT.

The chain has TRBV6-1 and TRBJ2-5; the D gene is possibly TRBD2 (7 bases). V lost 3 bases and J 5 bases, leaving 19 bases between the germline ends. The CDR3 spans 16 residues. Germline V gene lookup returns CDR1 MNHNS and CDR2 SASEGT. DNA of the CDR3: TGTGCCAGCAGTGAGGGGGCGTGGGGGGGCCGTGAGACCCAGTACTTC. It encodes CASSEGAWGGRETQYF.

The chain is built from TRBV2 and TRBJ2-2; D uncertain. V shed 5 bases and J shed 5 bases, with 12 bases lying between them. Germline lookup yields CDR1 SNHLY and CDR2 FYNNEI. The CDR3 is made up of 14 amino acids. CDR3 sequence (DNA): TGTGCCAGCAGTCTTCTAAAATCGACCGGGGAGCTGTTTTTT. This gives the protein CASSLLKSTGELFF.

V gene TRBV7-9 combines with J gene TRBJ2-3, with D possibly matching TRBD2 (6 bases). The germline CDR1 and CDR2 sequences are SEHNR and FQNEAQ (reference sequence). CDR3 length: 12 residues. V was pared by 4 bases and J by 5 bases, with 7 bases between. The CDR3 protein is CASSYGGDTQYF. The CDR3 DNA sequence: TGTGCCAGCAGCTACGGGGGAGATACGCAGTATTTT.

The J gene is TRBJ2-7, the V gene TRBV6-1; 12 bases align to TRBD1. The V and J ends lost 8 bases and 5 bases, in that order; junction bases with no gene match: 10. Germline-derived CDR1 and CDR2 are MNHNS and SASEGT. The CDR3 extends over 15 amino acids. The CDR3, as DNA: TGTGCCAGCTCCTCCGGGACAGGGGGCTTCAACGAGCAGTACTTC. Translation gives CASSSGTGGFNEQYF.

The chain uses TRBV9 and TRBJ1-2, with D maybe TRBD1 (5 bases). Trimming removed 0 bases from V and 8 bases from J, with 11 bases in between. CDR3 size: 13 residues. Germline V gene data show CDR1 as SGDLS and CDR2 as YYNGEE. The CDR3: CASSVAPRGGYTF. DNA of the CDR3: TGTGCCAGCAGCGTAGCTCCGCGGGGCGGCTACACCTTC. Drawing the rest from reference TRBV9 and TRBJ1-2, the complete variable domain is DSGVTQTPKHLITATGQRVTLRCSPRSGDLSVYWYQQSLDQGLQFLIQYYNGEERAKGNILERFSAQQFPDLHSELNLSSLELGDSALYFCASSVAPRGGYTFGSGTRLTVV.

The chain is built from TRBV19 and TRBJ2-3; 7 positions agree with TRBD2. The V and J ends lost 5 bases and 4 bases, in that order; junction bases with no gene match: 9. Germline lookup yields CDR1 LNHDA and CDR2 SQIVND (reference sequence). The CDR3 covers 15 residues. The CDR3 DNA is TGTGCCAGTAGTTCCCAGACTAGCCACTCAGATACGCAGTATTTT. Translating gives CASSSQTSHSDTQYF.

This clone was seen a single time. The chain is built from TRBV19 and TRBJ1-1; TRBD1 aligns across 8 bases. This CDR3 spans 16 amino acids. J gave up 2 bases and V 3 bases, and 8 bases lay outside the gene matches. Germline CDR1 LNHDA, CDR2 SQIVND (reference sequence). This chain's CDR3 is CASSIGRGRGNTEAFF. CDR3 nucleotide sequence: TGTGCCAGTAGTATTGGCAGGGGGCGCGGAAACACTGAAGCTTTCTTT.

This clone was picked up one time. The chain recombines TRBV4-3 with TRBJ1-1; 7 bases match TRBD1. The CDR3 totals 15 residues. V was pared by 1 base and J by 3 bases, with 5 bases of the junction left unmatched. Germline CDR1 LGHNA, CDR2 YSLEER. CDR3 loop: CASSQGRGLDTEAFF. CDR3 nucleotides: TGCGCCAGCAGCCAAGGAAGGGGGCTCGACACTGAAGCTTTCTTT.

This chain joins TRBV6-5 and TRBJ2-3; D gene ambiguous. This CDR3 spans 11 amino acids. Germline values: CDR1 MNHEY, CDR2 SVGAGI. V lost 6 bases and J 7 bases, leaving 8 bases between the germline ends. The CDR3 nucleotides are TGTGCCAGCAGGATACAATATACGCAGTATTTT. This translates into CASRIQYTQYF.

V gene TRBV6-5 combines with J gene TRBJ1-1, with 7 bases aligning to TRBD1. The CDR3 loop spans 14 amino acids. V lost 1 base, J lost 1 base, and 0 bases stayed unmatched. Germline CDR1 is MNHEY and CDR2 is SVGAGI. In DNA, the CDR3 is TGTGCCAGCAGTTACTACAGGGGGAACACTGAAGCTTTCTTT. Translated: CASSYYRGNTEAFF.

The rearrangement links TRBV6-5 to TRBJ1-6, with a tentative D call TRBD1 (5 bases). Germline CDR1 MNHEY, CDR2 SVGAGI. The CDR3 consists of 14 residues. The germline V and J ends were trimmed by 5 bases and 14 bases, with 19 bases remaining between them. CDR3 sequence: CASSARALSIALHF. CDR3 nucleotide sequence: TGTGCCAGCAGTGCCAGGGCTCTATCCATCGCCCTCCACTTT.

The chain joins TRBV7-3 to TRBJ2-7; D uncertain. This CDR3 region has 13 residues. Germline V gene lookup returns CDR1 SGHTA and CDR2 FQGTGA. The germline V and J ends were trimmed by 6 bases and 6 bases, with 15 bases remaining between them. CDR3 protein: CASSLAVRREQYF. In DNA, the CDR3 is TGTGCCAGCAGTCTTGCGGTTCGGCGCGAGCAGTACTTC.

The V call is TRBV5-6, the J call TRBJ1-1; 10 bases map to TRBD1. Trimming removed 5 bases from V and 11 bases from J; junction bases left unmatched: 12. The CDR3 contains 14 residues. Germline assignment: CDR1 SGHDT and CDR2 YYEEEE. For the CDR3, the DNA is TGTGCCAGCAGGGGGGACAGGGGTGATTCGCGGGCTTTCTTT. Amino acid sequence: CASRGDRGDSRAFF.

This sequence joins TRBV9 and TRBJ1-1; D unresolved. CDR3 length: 13 amino acids. V gave up 2 bases and J gave up 1 base, with 6 bases separating them. Germline V lookup: CDR1 SGDLS, CDR2 YYNGEE. Here the CDR3 DNA reads TGTGCCAGCAGCGTTGCCGGGAACACTGAAGCTTTCTTT. This encodes CASSVAGNTEAFF.

This clone was found once. The chain links TRBV5-1 to TRBJ2-1; 9 nucleotides align to TRBD2. CDR1 is SGHRS, CDR2 YFSETQ, per germline. The J segment lost 7 bases and the V segment lost 4 bases, leaving 9 bases of the junction unmatched. This CDR3 has 15 residues. CDR3 residues: CASSREAGGGNEQFF. Here the CDR3 DNA reads TGCGCCAGCAGCAGAGAAGCGGGAGGCGGGAATGAGCAGTTCTTC.

The rearrangement links TRBV5-1 to TRBJ2-7, with a possible D match to TRBD2 (7 bases). Per germline, CDR1 SGHRS and CDR2 YFSETQ. The CDR3 extends over 16 amino acids. Trimming stripped 5 bases from V and 6 bases from J, with 24 bases between. The CDR3 spells CASSSGGGAGPREQYF. CDR3 coding DNA: TGCGCCAGCAGTTCCGGAGGGGGGGCGGGCCCTCGCGAGCAGTACTTC.

This chain connects TRBV6-1 to TRBJ1-5; no clear D gene. Germline assignment: CDR1 MNHNS and CDR2 SASEGT. The V gene lost 6 bases and the J gene lost 6 bases, with 12 bases spanning the gap. The CDR3 runs to 13 residues. CDR3 DNA sequence: TGTGCCAGCAGCCGGGGAGTGGGTCAGCCCCAGCATTTT. Translation: CASSRGVGQPQHF.